This T cell receptor (beta chain) was retrieved from a study of T cell responses to AZD1222 COVID-19 vaccine. Germline values: CDR1 SQVTM, CDR2 ANQGSEA. This CDR3 is built from 15 residues. J gave up 1 base and V 4 bases, and 8 bases lay outside the gene matches. TCRdb keeps only in-frame clones here, not all; method: immunoSEQ multiplex PCR. There are 150,000 or so clones in the sample; about 93% occur only once, and about 9% lies in the top ten. This receptor was taken from an adult in good health. The genes are TRBV29-1 and TRBJ2-5, with 8 bases aligning to TRBD2. Here the sequenced sample was peripheral blood, taken on day 0 of AZD1222 vaccination. The CDR3 DNA sequence: TGCAGCGTTGGTCTCAGCGGGGGTGGCCAAGAGACCCAGTACTTC. This sequence encodes CSVGLSGGGQETQYF.